The next 26 T cell receptor beta chains were all read from a single sample in a study of shared clonotypes between healthy human individuals. The method was immunoSEQ multiplex PCR; TCRdb's version includes in-frame clones alone and lacks a portion of them. This table holds over 1.5 million clones, approximately 98% found once. What was sequenced was naive CD4+ T cells sorted from blood. Noted subset: CD45RA+ positively selected. These receptors came from a man aged 25-45 years in good health.

This clone appeared a single time. This sequence joins TRBV10-3 and TRBJ1-2; perhaps TRBD1 as D (6 bases). CDR1 is ENHRY and CDR2 is SYGVKD in the germline V gene. The CDR3 is made up of 14 amino acids. The V and J ends lost 0 bases and 3 bases respectively, with 8 bases between them. The DNA for the CDR3 is TGTGCCATCAGTGAGTCGCAGGGGCACTATGGCTACACCTTC. As protein: CAISESQGHYGYTF.

This chain links TRBV28 with TRBJ2-3; 7 bases map to TRBD1. The J segment lost 2 bases and the V segment lost 6 bases, leaving 2 bases of the junction unmatched. Germline CDR1 MDHEN, CDR2 SYDVKM. The CDR3 has 13 residues. DNA of the CDR3: TGTGCCAGCAGGGACAGGATCACAGATACGCAGTATTTT. This sequence encodes CASRDRITDTQYF.

V usage is TRBV29-1 and J usage is TRBJ2-7; D is ambiguous. V was pared by 4 bases and J by 0 bases, with 13 bases between. The CDR3 consists of 14 residues. In germline, CDR1 is SQVTM, CDR2 ANQGSEA. The CDR3 loop reads CSVAAQQRSYEQYF. The CDR3, as DNA: TGCAGCGTTGCAGCCCAGCAACGCTCCTACGAGCAGTACTTC.

J is TRBJ2-7 and V is TRBV27; 8 positions agree with TRBD2. Germline V lookup: CDR1 MNHEY, CDR2 SMNVEV (reference sequence). The V and J ends lost 9 bases and 2 bases, in that order; junction bases with no gene match: 15. This CDR3 region has 16 residues. CDR3 residues: CASGSLGTRRTYEQYF. Written as DNA, the CDR3 is TGTGCCAGTGGGTCTCTCGGGACTAGACGCACCTACGAGCAGTACTTC.

This clone has a count of ten or more. This chain links TRBV6-1 with TRBJ2-5; 8 bases fit TRBD2. This CDR3 has 15 residues. Germline V gene sequence: CDR1 MNHNS, CDR2 SASEGT. The V and J ends lost 2 bases and 5 bases, in that order; junction bases with no gene match: 7. The CDR3 sequence is CASSELSGSGETQYF. As DNA, the CDR3 is TGTGCCAGCAGTGAACTAAGCGGGAGCGGGGAGACCCAGTACTTC.

The chain combines TRBV5-4 with TRBJ2-7, with TRBD2 as a possible D gene (5 bases). Germline V gene lookup returns CDR1 SGHNT and CDR2 YYREEE (reference sequence). The ends were cut back, 1 base at V and 0 bases at J, with 11 bases in the middle. CDR3 length: 15 amino acids. The CDR3 coding sequence is TGTGCCAGCAGCTTGTACAGCGGCGCCTCCTACGAGCAGTACTTC. This gives the protein CASSLYSGASYEQYF.

The chain couples TRBV5-4 to TRBJ2-7, with D hard to call. The CDR3 is made up of 15 amino acids. The V and J ends lost 2 bases and 0 bases respectively, with 12 bases between them. From germline, CDR1 is SGHNT and CDR2 YYREEE (reference sequence). This CDR3 reads CASSFGSASSYEQYF. In DNA form, the CDR3 reads TGTGCCAGCAGCTTTGGCTCAGCTAGCTCCTACGAGCAGTACTTC. Full variable domain (missing parts from reference TRBV5-4 and TRBJ2-7): ETGVTQSPTHLIKTRGQQVTLRCSSQSGHNTVSWYQQALGQGPQFIFQYYREEENGRGNFPPRFSGLQFPNYSSELNVNALELDDSALYLCASSFGSASSYEQYFGPGTRLTVT.

This clone was picked up one time. The chain has TRBV7-3 and TRBJ2-1; a possible D gene is TRBD1 (5 bases). In germline, CDR1 is SGHTA, CDR2 FQGTGA. CDR3 length equals 12 residues. V dropped 2 bases and J dropped 6 bases, with 5 bases sitting between them. The CDR3 DNA sequence: TGTGCCAGCAGCTTACAGGGCAATGAGCAGTTCTTC. Encoded protein: CASSLQGNEQFF.

The chain combines TRBV4-1 with TRBJ2-3; 7 bases align to TRBD1. The V and J ends lost 5 bases and 7 bases, in that order; junction bases with no gene match: 12. Germline loops: CDR1 MGHRA, CDR2 YSYEKL. The CDR3 contains 15 residues. CDR3 DNA: TGCGCCAGCAGCGAAAGCCCCCGGACAGGTTATACGCAGTATTTT. Its translation is CASSESPRTGYTQYF.

V usage is TRBV5-1 and J usage is TRBJ2-1, with 8 bases that match TRBD2. CDR3 size: 15 residues. The V gene's germline CDR1 is SGHRS and CDR2 YFSETQ. The ends lost 8 bases at V and 6 bases at J; junction bases unmatched: 13. The CDR3 here is CASIPLAGGSNEQFF. The CDR3, as DNA: TGCGCCAGTATCCCCCTAGCGGGCGGCTCCAATGAGCAGTTCTTC.

The chain joins TRBV5-1 to TRBJ1-1; D remains ambiguous. V was cut by 7 bases and J by 4 bases, with 14 bases left in between. Germline CDR1 SGHRS, CDR2 YFSETQ. The CDR3 covers 13 residues. This CDR3 is CASGDQVGTEAFF. The CDR3 DNA follows: TGCGCCAGCGGGGATCAGGTGGGCACTGAAGCTTTCTTT.

The chain employs TRBV4-3 and TRBJ2-7; 7 nucleotides align to TRBD1. Germline lookup yields CDR1 LGHNA and CDR2 YSLEER. The CDR3 runs 16 residues. J was trimmed by 1 base and V by 1 base; bases with no gene match: 7. CDR3 sequence reads: CASSQVEAGGSYEQYF. CDR3 nucleotide sequence: TGCGCCAGCAGCCAAGTCGAGGCAGGGGGATCCTACGAGCAGTACTTC.

The J gene is TRBJ2-7, the V gene TRBV28, with D perhaps assigned TRBD1 or TRBD2 (5 bases each). Germline V gene sequence: CDR1 MDHEN, CDR2 SYDVKM. Trimming shortened V by 8 bases and J by 2 bases, and 13 bases separated the two germline ends. The CDR3 consists of 13 residues. The CDR3 reads CASLLRGAYEQYF. Written as DNA, the CDR3 is TGTGCCAGCCTATTGAGGGGAGCCTACGAGCAGTACTTC.

This chain uses TRBV5-4 with TRBJ2-1; TRBD1 or TRBD2 may be the D gene (5 bases each). This CDR3 has 14 amino acids. Per germline, CDR1 SGHNT and CDR2 YYREEE (reference sequence). Trimming took off 3 bases at V and 5 bases at J, with 12 bases between the two ends. CDR3 amino acids: CASSSSGHDNEQFF. The CDR3 DNA sequence: TGTGCCAGCAGCTCGTCGGGGCACGACAATGAGCAGTTCTTC.

The chain employs TRBV7-2 and TRBJ2-7; D is unresolved. V lost 3 bases to trimming and J lost 4 bases, with 13 bases between them. In germline, CDR1 is SGHTA, CDR2 FQGNSA. The CDR3 consists of 14 residues. The CDR3 sequence: CASSFASAGYEQYF. DNA of the CDR3: TGTGCCAGCAGCTTTGCATCGGCTGGGTACGAGCAGTACTTC.

V is TRBV6-6 and J is TRBJ2-7; D possibly uses TRBD1 or TRBD2 (6 bases each). The CDR3 runs to 14 residues. Germline V gives CDR1 MNHNY, CDR2 SVGAGI (reference sequence). Trimming removed 4 bases from V and 6 bases from J, with 16 bases in between. In DNA, the CDR3 is TGTGCCAGCAGTTTCCCATCCGGGGGCCTCGAGCAGTACTTC. This encodes CASSFPSGGLEQYF.

V gene TRBV6-1 combines with J gene TRBJ2-3; 10 nucleotides align to TRBD2. The CDR3 length is 17 residues. Germline CDR1 MNHNS, CDR2 SASEGT. J gave up 4 bases and V 3 bases, and 10 bases lay outside the gene matches. DNA for the CDR3: TGTGCCAGCAGTGACCAGGCTAGCGGGAGTGTGGCAGATACGCAGTATTTT. It codes for CASSDQASGSVADTQYF.

The chain combines TRBV2 with TRBJ2-6; D gene unclear. CDR1 and CDR2 from the germline V gene are SNHLY and FYNNEI. Trimming removed 5 bases from V and 0 bases from J, with 5 bases in between. This CDR3 is built from 14 residues. CDR3 nucleotides: TGTGCCAGCAGTACGTACTCTGGGGCCAACGTCCTGACTTTC. Residues: CASSTYSGANVLTF. Combining the CDR3 with reference TRBV2 and TRBJ2-6 gives the whole variable domain EPEVTQTPSHQVTQMGQEVILRCVPISNHLYFYWYRQILGQKVEFLVSFYNNEISEKSEIFDDQFSVERPDGSNFTLKIRSTKLEDSAMYFCASSTYSGANVLTFGAGSRLTVL.

This clone has just one count. This sequence joins TRBV28 and TRBJ1-5; D possibly corresponds to TRBD1 (5 bases). The CDR3 totals 14 residues. V shed 7 bases and J shed 4 bases, with 14 bases lying between them. CDR1 MDHEN and CDR2 SYDVKM come from the germline V gene. Here the CDR3 reads CASTVGVRNQPQHF. CDR3 bases: TGTGCCAGCACCGTAGGGGTCAGAAATCAGCCCCAGCATTTT.

The rearrangement joins TRBV11-1 to TRBJ2-7; possible D gene TRBD1, 6 bases. CDR3 size: 14 residues. Germline lookup yields CDR1 SGHAT and CDR2 FQDESV (reference sequence). Trimming pared 0 bases from V and 6 bases from J, leaving 12 bases between. The CDR3 region has the DNA TGTGCCAGCAGCTTAGCAGGGACAAAAACCGAGCAGTACTTC. This sequence encodes CASSLAGTKTEQYF.

The rearrangement uses TRBV5-4 and TRBJ1-1, with unresolved D. CDR3 length: 13 residues. V lost 3 bases and J 6 bases, leaving 12 bases between the germline ends. CDR1 is SGHNT and CDR2 is YYREEE in the germline V gene (reference sequence). The CDR3 sequence is CASSSGRLPEAFF. The CDR3 DNA reads TGTGCCAGCAGCTCAGGTAGGCTGCCTGAAGCTTTCTTT.

This sequence joins TRBV6-1 and TRBJ2-3; D gene unclear. This CDR3 contains 13 residues. Trimming shortened V by 7 bases and J by 2 bases, and 10 bases separated the two germline ends. Germline V CDR1 and CDR2: MNHNS, SASEGT. Here the CDR3 DNA reads TGTGCCAGCATTGTCGTTTCCACAGATACGCAGTATTTT. It encodes CASIVVSTDTQYF.

The chain links TRBV11-1 to TRBJ2-5, with TRBD2 matching 7 bases. Germline V gene sequence: CDR1 SGHAT, CDR2 FQDESV (reference sequence). This CDR3 region has 18 residues. Trimming took 6 bases from V and 1 from J; bases not matched to a gene: 17. The CDR3 is CASRDHAGRERFQETQYF. In nucleotides, the CDR3 is TGTGCCAGCAGGGATCACGCTGGGCGGGAGAGGTTCCAAGAGACCCAGTACTTC.

J is TRBJ2-1 and V is TRBV14; TRBD2 agrees at 10 bases. Germline V gene data show CDR1 as SGHDN and CDR2 as FVKESK. With V trimmed by 0 bases and J by 6 bases, 8 bases remained unmatched. The CDR3 runs 17 residues. This CDR3 is CASSQERTSGGGNEQFF. The CDR3 DNA reads as TGTGCCAGCAGCCAAGAGAGGACTAGCGGAGGAGGCAATGAGCAGTTCTTC.

The chain carries TRBV25-1 and TRBJ2-1; TRBD1 matches 9 bases. CDR3 size: 16 residues. From germline, CDR1 is MGHDK and CDR2 SYGVNS. V shed 4 bases, J shed 1 base, and the junction held 5 bases outside the gene matches. This CDR3 is CASSGGTGRSYNEQFF. CDR3 DNA sequence: TGTGCCAGCAGTGGGGGGACAGGGAGGTCCTACAATGAGCAGTTCTTC.

The chain uses TRBV5-1 and TRBJ2-1, with TRBD2 matching 7 bases. Trimming at V came to 3 bases and at J to 5 bases, leaving 14 bases not matched to a gene. The germline V gene encodes CDR1 SGHRS and CDR2 YFSETQ. The CDR3 totals 17 residues. This chain's CDR3 is CASSWTPRTRGDNEQFF. The CDR3 nucleotides are TGCGCCAGCAGCTGGACTCCACGGACTAGAGGGGACAATGAGCAGTTCTTC. Together with reference TRBV5-1 and TRBJ2-1, the CDR3 gives the full variable domain: KAGVTQTPRYLIKTRGQQVTLSCSPISGHRSVSWYQQTPGQGLQFLFEYFSETQRNKGNFPGRFSGRQFSNSRSEMNVSTLELGDSALYLCASSWTPRTRGDNEQFFGPGTRLTVL.